This TCR beta chain was identified in a study of T-cell memory formation after mild COVID-19. Study outcomes and limitations: Contracting CD4+ clones were located mainly in CM and EM, and CD8+ clones in EMRA. Later expanders leaned toward CD4+, whereas clones contracting from day 15 to 85 were balanced CD4/CD8.

This clonotype was seen repeatedly, ten times or more. The antigen is undetermined. The germline V gene has CDR1 MNHEY and CDR2 SVGAGI. Deletions cut 0 bases from V and 1 base from J, with 15 bases between. The CDR3 contains 17 residues. TCRdb analysed the 5' RACE reads with MiXCR anew, one entry per CDR3 protein. The sample contains about 16,000 distinct CDR3 sequences, over 20% of which appear only once. This sequence joins TRBV6-5 and TRBJ2-5; tentatively, D is TRBD1 or TRBD2 (5 bases each). Sequencing input: PBMCs or a T cell subset sorted from them (not recorded which). The receptor comes from a man aged 18 to 29 who had mild COVID-19 (a few samples of this study predate the infection). Cell type and time point are not known. CDR3 DNA: TGTGCCAGCAGTTACTCGACTTTCGTCGGGGCCCAAGAGACCCAGTACTTC. Its protein product is CASSYSTFVGAQETQYF.